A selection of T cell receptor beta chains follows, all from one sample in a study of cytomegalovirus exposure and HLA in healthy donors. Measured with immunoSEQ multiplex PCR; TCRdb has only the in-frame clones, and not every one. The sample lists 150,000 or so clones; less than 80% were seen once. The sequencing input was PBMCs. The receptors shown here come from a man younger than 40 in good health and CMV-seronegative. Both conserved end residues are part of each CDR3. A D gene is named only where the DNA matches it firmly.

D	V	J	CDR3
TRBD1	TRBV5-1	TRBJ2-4	CASSQPDRDKNIQYF
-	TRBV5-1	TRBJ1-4	CASSLVGATNEKLFF
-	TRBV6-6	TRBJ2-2	CASSLGGVNTGELFF
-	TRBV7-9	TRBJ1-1	CSSRAREAEAFF
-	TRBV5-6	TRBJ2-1	CASSLGSSWFF
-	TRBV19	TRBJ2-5	CASSRTGTTETQYF
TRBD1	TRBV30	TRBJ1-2	CAWSPDRGSGGYTF
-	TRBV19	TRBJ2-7	CASSIRDTSYEQYF
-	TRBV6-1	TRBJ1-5	CASSEALRGTTGQPQHF
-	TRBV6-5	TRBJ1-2	CATSGPNYGYTF
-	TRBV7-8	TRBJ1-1	CASSNPDRPLDTEAFF
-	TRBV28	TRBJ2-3	CASIATLNADTQYF
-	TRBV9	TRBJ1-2	CASSVRDTLGLYGYTF
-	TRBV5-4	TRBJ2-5	CASRLGPDIETQYF
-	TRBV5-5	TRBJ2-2	CASSFLADNTGELFF
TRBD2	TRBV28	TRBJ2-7	CASRPVKRGAYEQYF
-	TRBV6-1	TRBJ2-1	CASSEHQGSVNEQFF
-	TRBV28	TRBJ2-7	CASSLAGPYEQYF
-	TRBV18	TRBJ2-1	CASSPDRSYNEQFF
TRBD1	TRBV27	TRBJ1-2	CASSPTGAGYTF
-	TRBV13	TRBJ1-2	CASSLGADTPINYGYTF
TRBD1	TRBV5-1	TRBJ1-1	CASSVTGTGWNTEAFF
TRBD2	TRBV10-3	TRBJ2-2	CAISESGGAGDTGELFF
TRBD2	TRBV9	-	CASSEEGLAEPYEQYF
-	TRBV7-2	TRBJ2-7	CASSLALGLEQYF
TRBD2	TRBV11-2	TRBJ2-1	CASSLRGDFSYNEQFF
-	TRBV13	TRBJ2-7	CASSLVGQSSGYEQYF
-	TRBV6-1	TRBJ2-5	CASSEVGGVQETQYF
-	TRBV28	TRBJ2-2	CATEVNTGELFF